The clone carrying this TCR beta chain was picked up a small number of times. The antigen remains unidentified. The data originate from a study of molecular identifiers for immune sequencing clone quantification. In germline, CDR1 is SGDLS, CDR2 YYNGEE. The CDR3 loop spans 18 amino acids. Between the trimmed V and J ends, which lost 0 bases and 1 base, there was a span of 19 bases. CD8+CD4-CCR7+CD45RA+ cells were sorted as naive CD8 T cells. The authors built bulk TCR libraries by previously described methods with listed TCR primers. TCRdb fed the PCR reads into MiXCR, producing one record per CDR3 protein. The sample consists of around 300,000 distinct CDR3 sequences, roughly 23% of them appearing once. Study results and caveats: Clones with over 20 RNA copies captured over 98% of effector molecules but under 1% of naive ones. Spiked-in Jurkat TCR RNA corresponding to one cell was reported as detectable against approximately 900,000 naive cells.

The sequencing sample was made of naive CD8+ T cells from blood, with Jurkat cell RNA spiked in. Stated subset: FACS-sorted CD8+CD4-CCR7+CD45RA+ naive T cells. This sequence joins TRBV9 and TRBJ1-1; tentatively, D is TRBD1 (5 bases). The origin of this receptor is a human donor in good health. Some libraries in this study had Jurkat cell RNA spiked in. CDR3 amino acids: CASSVDGTPNGPNTEAFF. DNA for the CDR3: TGTGCCAGCAGCGTAGACGGGACCCCAAATGGGCCGAACACTGAAGCTTTCTTT.